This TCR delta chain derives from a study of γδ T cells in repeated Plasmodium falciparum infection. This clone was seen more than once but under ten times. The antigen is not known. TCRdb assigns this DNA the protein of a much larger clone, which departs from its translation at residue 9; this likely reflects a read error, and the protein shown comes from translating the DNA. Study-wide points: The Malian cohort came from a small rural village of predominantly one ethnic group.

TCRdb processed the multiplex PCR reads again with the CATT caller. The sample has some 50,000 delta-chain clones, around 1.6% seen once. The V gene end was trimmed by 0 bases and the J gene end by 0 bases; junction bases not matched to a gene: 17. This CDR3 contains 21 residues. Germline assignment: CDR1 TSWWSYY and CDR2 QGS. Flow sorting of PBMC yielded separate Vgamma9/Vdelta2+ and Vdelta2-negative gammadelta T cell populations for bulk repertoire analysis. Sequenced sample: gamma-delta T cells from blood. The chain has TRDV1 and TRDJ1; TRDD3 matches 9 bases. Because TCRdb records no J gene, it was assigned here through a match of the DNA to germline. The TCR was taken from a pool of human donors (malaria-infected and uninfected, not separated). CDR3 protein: CALGELRPCWGIWEYTDKLIF. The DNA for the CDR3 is TGTGCTCTTGGGGAACTGAGGCCTTGTTGGGGGATATGGGAGTACACCGATAAACTCATCTTT.